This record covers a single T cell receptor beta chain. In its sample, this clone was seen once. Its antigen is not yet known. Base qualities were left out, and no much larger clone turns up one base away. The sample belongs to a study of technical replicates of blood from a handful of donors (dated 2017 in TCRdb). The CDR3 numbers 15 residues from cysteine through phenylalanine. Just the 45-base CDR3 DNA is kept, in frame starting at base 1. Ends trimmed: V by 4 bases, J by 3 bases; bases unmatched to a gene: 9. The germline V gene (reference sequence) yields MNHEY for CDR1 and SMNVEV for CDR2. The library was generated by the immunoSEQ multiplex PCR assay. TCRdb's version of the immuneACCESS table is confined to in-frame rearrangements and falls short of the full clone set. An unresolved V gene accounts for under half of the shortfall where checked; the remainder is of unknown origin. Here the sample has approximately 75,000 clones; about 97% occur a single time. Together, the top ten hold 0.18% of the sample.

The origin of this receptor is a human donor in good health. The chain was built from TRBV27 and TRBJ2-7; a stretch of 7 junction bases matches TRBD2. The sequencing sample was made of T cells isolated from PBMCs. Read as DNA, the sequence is TGTGCCAGCAGTTCCACTTCGGGACTAAGCTACGAGCAGTACTTC. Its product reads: CASSSTSGLSYEQYF.